Below are 16 T cell receptor beta chains sequenced from a single sample in a study of blood T cell repertoires in COVID-19 (dated by TCRdb to about 2020). Libraries were constructed by the immunoSEQ multiplex PCR assay. This is the immuneACCESS table as TCRdb keeps it, with only in-frame sequences that have V and J called. A part of the clones is gone; compared with another copy, unresolved V genes explain less than half, and the rest is unexplained. For this sample the table gives about 160,000 clones, of which about 85% were detected only once. The ten largest clonotypes hold 3.3% of the sample. Sequenced material: peripheral blood. All receptors come from a human donor with acute or convalescent COVID-19. The donor label of this sample is uncertain.

The V call is TRBV29-1, the J call TRBJ2-5, with D perhaps TRBD2 (5 bases). V was clipped by 5 bases and J by 5 bases, with 15 bases between them. From germline, CDR1 is SQVTM and CDR2 ANQGSEA. The CDR3 has 13 residues. CDR3 nucleotide sequence: TGCAGCGTTCCTAGCTCCGAAAGGGAGACCCAGTACTTC. This codes for CSVPSSERETQYF.

The chain uses TRBV7-6 and TRBJ2-1; D is undetermined. CDR3 length equals 16 residues. The germline CDR1 and CDR2 sequences are SGHVS and FNYEAQ. V lost 3 bases, J lost 0 bases, and 12 bases lay in between. The CDR3 protein is CASSFTASSSYNEQFF. The CDR3 DNA sequence: TGTGCCAGCAGCTTTACAGCTTCGAGCTCCTACAATGAGCAGTTCTTC.

V and J are TRBV7-9 and TRBJ2-5; 10 bases are shared with TRBD2. V lost 1 base, J lost 5 bases, and 7 bases stayed unmatched. This CDR3 has 16 residues. CDR1 and CDR2 from the germline V gene are SEHNR and FQNEAQ (reference sequence). The CDR3 is CASSLVILAGDETQYF. The CDR3 nucleotides are TGTGCCAGCAGCTTAGTTATTCTAGCGGGGGATGAGACCCAGTACTTC.

CDR3 sequence (DNA): TGTGCCAGCAGTGAGGTCCTAAATCAGCCCCAGCATTTT. Translated, it gives CASSEVLNQPQHF. The chain carries TRBV6-4 and TRBJ1-5; D remains ambiguous. The CDR3 sequence is 13 residues long. Germline loops: CDR1 MRHNA, CDR2 SNTAGT. Trimming cost V 3 bases and J 4 bases, with 7 bases left between them.

The chain carries TRBV5-6 and TRBJ2-3; 12 bases fit TRBD2. Germline V lookup: CDR1 SGHDT, CDR2 YYEEEE. The CDR3 has 16 residues. Losses at the gene ends were 2 bases for V and 1 base for J; bases not matched to a gene: 2. The CDR3 protein is CASSFRTSGGTDTQYF. CDR3 nucleotides: TGTGCCAGCAGCTTCCGGACTAGCGGGGGCACAGATACGCAGTATTTT. Filled out from reference TRBV5-6 and TRBJ2-3, the complete variable domain reads DAGVTQSPTHLIKTRGQQVTLRCSPKSGHDTVSWYQQALGQGPQFIFQYYEEEERQRGNFPDRFSGHQFPNYSSELNVNALLLGDSALYLCASSFRTSGGTDTQYFGPGTRLTVL.

The chain is built from TRBV28 and TRBJ1-1; D possibly corresponds to TRBD1 (6 bases). Per the germline V gene, CDR1 is MDHEN and CDR2 is SYDVKM. The CDR3 contains 16 residues. The ends were cut back, 8 bases at V and 7 bases at J, with 26 bases in the middle. The CDR3 sequence: CASYSLGRGSTGEAFF. The CDR3 DNA follows: TGTGCCAGCTACAGTTTGGGCAGGGGCTCAACGGGTGAAGCTTTCTTT.

The chain recombines TRBV30 with TRBJ1-3, with TRBD1 matching over 10 bases. The CDR3 contains 13 residues. The germline V gene encodes CDR1 GTSNPN and CDR2 SVGIG (reference sequence). With 5 bases clipped from V and 2 bases from J, the junction kept 0 bases outside the gene matches. The CDR3 DNA is TGTGCCTGGGGGACAGGGGCTGGAAACACCATATATTTT. Translating gives CAWGTGAGNTIYF. Full variable domain (missing parts from reference TRBV30 and TRBJ1-3): SQTIHQWPATLVQPVGSPLSLECTVEGTSNPNLYWYRQAAGRGLQLLFYSVGIGQISSEVPQNLSASRPQDRQFILSSKKLLLSDSGFYLCAWGTGAGNTIYFGEGSWLTVV.

V is TRBV5-6 and J is TRBJ2-1; TRBD1 matches at 9 bases. From germline, CDR1 is SGHDT and CDR2 YYEEEE. This CDR3 contains 13 residues. The J segment lost 7 bases and the V segment lost 5 bases, leaving 4 bases of the junction unmatched. CDR3 sequence: CASSRDRENEQFF. In nucleotides, the CDR3 is TGTGCCAGCAGTCGGGACAGGGAGAATGAGCAGTTCTTC.

The V and J genes are TRBV19 and TRBJ1-5, with D uncertain. This CDR3 region has 14 residues. V was pared by 5 bases and J by 6 bases, with 14 bases between. Per the germline V gene, CDR1 is LNHDA and CDR2 is SQIVND (reference sequence). CDR3 sequence reads: CASSSYLNPQPQHF. The CDR3 DNA is TGTGCCAGTAGTTCCTACCTTAATCCTCAGCCCCAGCATTTT.

The rearrangement uses TRBV2 and TRBJ1-2; TRBD1 is a possible D gene (5 bases). This CDR3 is built from 14 residues. Germline V gene data show CDR1 as SNHLY and CDR2 as FYNNEI. The ends were cut back, 8 bases at V and 4 bases at J, with 17 bases in the middle. The CDR3 nucleotides are TGTGCCAGCGGGGGACTTCTTCCAACCTATGGCTACACCTTC. Protein: CASGGLLPTYGYTF.

The chain is built from TRBV28 and TRBJ2-1; TRBD2 aligns across 9 bases. Germline values: CDR1 MDHEN, CDR2 SYDVKM. Trimming took 7 bases from V and 4 from J; bases not matched to a gene: 8. The CDR3 has 15 residues. The CDR3 reads CASILAGGVYNEQFF. The CDR3, as DNA: TGTGCCAGCATACTCGCGGGGGGGGTGTACAATGAGCAGTTCTTC.

The chain uses TRBV5-1 and TRBJ2-2; TRBD2 is a possible D gene (6 bases). CDR3 length: 15 residues. CDR1 SGHRS and CDR2 YFSETQ come from the germline V gene. The V end was cut by 2 bases, the J end by 4 bases, with 12 bases between. Here the CDR3 reads CASSLWQGGTGELFF. CDR3 coding DNA: TGCGCCAGCAGCTTATGGCAGGGAGGCACCGGGGAGCTGTTTTTT.

The J gene is TRBJ1-5, the V gene TRBV4-1; TRBD1 matches 9 bases. The germline CDR1 and CDR2 sequences are MGHRA and YSYEKL. V trimming: 4 bases; J trimming: 6 bases; junction bases outside the gene matches: 10. This CDR3 region has 16 residues. CDR3: CASSRGQGYLGQPQHF. The CDR3 DNA follows: TGCGCCAGCAGCCGGGGACAGGGTTACCTGGGTCAGCCCCAGCATTTT.

As concerns this clone: This CDR3 is also generated by other DNA sequences in the sample. J is TRBJ1-1 and V is TRBV3-1 (or the pseudogene TRBV3-2); D perhaps matches TRBD1 (5 bases). Trimming took off 5 bases at V and 5 bases at J, with 15 bases between the two ends. Germline V gene data show CDR1 as LGHDT and CDR2 as YNNKEL (reference sequence). The CDR3 is 14 residues long. DNA for the CDR3: TGTGCCAGCAGCTCTAAGGGGAGGGGTACTGAAGCTTTCTTT. Amino acids: CASSSKGRGTEAFF.

V usage is TRBV6-5 and J usage is TRBJ1-1; tentatively, D is TRBD1 (5 bases). The ends were cut back, 8 bases at V and 5 bases at J, with 18 bases in the middle. The length of the CDR3 is 14 residues. Germline V gene data show CDR1 as MNHEY and CDR2 as SVGAGI. The CDR3 nucleotides read TGTGCCAGCGGGGCGTGGGGTTGGCAAACTGAAGCTTTCTTT. Translating it yields CASGAWGWQTEAFF.

This chain joins TRBV15 and TRBJ1-4, with TRBD1 matching 7 bases. Losses at the gene ends were 1 base for V and 3 bases for J; bases not matched to a gene: 11. This CDR3 is 18 amino acids long. The germline CDR1 and CDR2 sequences are LNHNV and YYDKDF (reference sequence). CDR3 protein: CATSRGTGVLRSNEKLFF. The CDR3 coding sequence is TGTGCCACCAGCAGAGGTACAGGGGTCCTGCGATCTAATGAAAAACTGTTTTTT.